Detailed here is one TCR beta chain. The antigen is undetermined. This sample was taken from a study of shared clonotypes between healthy human individuals. The germline gives CDR1 KGHSH, CDR2 LQKENI. The V gene lost 3 bases and the J gene lost 5 bases, with 10 bases spanning the gap. The CDR3 runs 14 residues. Study-wide findings and caveats: Having only a few donors restricted how much genetic and exposure-history diversity was captured. How much donors shared clonotypes was expected to be affected by sequencing depth.

Sequenced by immunoSEQ multiplex PCR; TCRdb stores in-frame clones only, minus some. The sample includes roughly 1 million clones, around three quarters of them seen just once. The V and J genes are TRBV18 and TRBJ1-4; D ambiguous. The sequencing sample was made of memory CD4+ T cells from PBMCs. Stated subset: CD45RA-negative fraction. The source is a man between 18 and 35 years old in good health. Some clones in this sample may be carry-over from other donors' samples. The CDR3 region has the DNA TGTGCCAGCTCACCTATGGACCCAAATGAAAAACTGTTTTTT. Its protein product is CASSPMDPNEKLFF.